These 31 T cell receptor beta chains share one sample of origin, sequenced in a study of CD8 T cells in ankylosing spondylitis. TCRdb reprocessed the 5' RACE reads with MiXCR, giving one entry per CDR3 protein. The sample holds some 130,000 distinct CDR3 sequences, 7.3% seen once. Sequenced material: blood, either unsorted or a sorted T cell fraction (not recorded which). The receptors come from a female donor with ankylosing spondylitis or in good health (not recorded which).

This clonotype was seen at least ten times. CDR3 DNA: TGCAGTGTTGAAGCGGGGGCAAACACAGATACGCAGTATTTT. Amino acids: CSVEAGANTDTQYF. The rearrangement uses TRBV20-1 and TRBJ2-3, with TRBD2 matching 8 bases. V dropped 7 bases and J dropped 2; count of bases not matched to a gene: 8. The CDR3 totals 14 residues. The germline V gene has CDR1 DFQATT and CDR2 SNEGSKA (reference sequence).

The rearrangement links TRBV11-1 to TRBJ1-4, with 8 bases aligning to TRBD1. This CDR3 has 18 residues. From germline, CDR1 is SGHAT and CDR2 FQDESV (reference sequence). Losses at the gene ends were 3 bases for V and 8 bases for J; bases not matched to a gene: 17. In DNA, the CDR3 is TGTGCCAGCAGCTTCGGACAGGGACGGGTTCTTGGGGTCGAAAAACTGTTTTTT. Amino acids: CASSFGQGRVLGVEKLFF.

This clonotype has ten or more counts. The chain joins TRBV12-3 or TRBV12-4 to TRBJ1-1; D not resolved. This CDR3 comprises 14 residues. Trimming shortened V by 2 bases and J by 2 bases, and 9 bases separated the two germline ends. As DNA, the CDR3 is TGTGCCAGCAGTTTACGCGGCATCAACACTGAAGCTTTCTTT. Protein: CASSLRGINTEAFF.

This clonotype was observed at least ten times. The CDR3, as DNA: TGTGCCATCGGACAGGGGGCTGGCTACACCTTC. It specifies CAIGQGAGYTF. This rearrangement joins TRBV6-5 to TRBJ1-2; 11 bases fit TRBD1. The trim removed 10 bases at V and 7 bases at J, leaving 2 bases unmatched. The CDR3 is 11 amino acids. Germline CDR1 is MNHEY and CDR2 is SVGAGI.

This clonotype was counted ten times or more. The genes are TRBV12-3 or TRBV12-4 and TRBJ2-1, with a tentative D call TRBD1 (5 bases). V shed 6 bases and J shed 6 bases, with 15 bases lying between them. The CDR3 is 14 amino acids. This chain's CDR3 is CASSDTGRSNEQFF. The DNA of the CDR3 is TGTGCCAGCAGCGATACAGGCAGGTCCAATGAGCAGTTCTTC.

This clonotype showed up many times. The chain combines TRBV7-9 with TRBJ1-2; D is ambiguous. The CDR3 spans 12 residues. Between the trimmed V and J ends, which lost 5 bases and 6 bases, there was a span of 10 bases. Germline CDR1 is SEHNR and CDR2 is FQNEAQ (reference sequence). CDR3 nucleotide sequence: TGTGCCAGCAGCGCACCCAACGATGGCTACACCTTC. Amino acids: CASSAPNDGYTF.

Regarding this clonotype: A read error may be the cause here, since a much bigger clone is one base away. The J gene is TRBJ2-3, the V gene TRBV4-3; the match to TRBD2 covers 7 bases. The CDR3 loop spans 17 amino acids. The V gene's germline CDR1 is LGHNA and CDR2 YSLEER. DNA for the CDR3: TGCACCAGCAGCCCCATACTAGCGCGCTCGAGCACAGATACGCAGTATTTT. Its protein is CTSSPILARSSTDTQYF.

The chain recombines TRBV2 with TRBJ2-3; D remains unclear. The CDR3 spans 13 residues. The V end lost 8 bases, the J end lost 2 bases, and 11 bases lay between the germline ends. CDR1 is SNHLY and CDR2 is FYNNEI in the germline V gene. CDR3 loop: CASSGRYTDTQYF. In DNA form, the CDR3 reads TGTGCCAGCTCTGGACGGTACACAGATACGCAGTATTTT.

This clonotype was picked up a small number of times. Since a much larger clone is just one base distant, this may be a read error. This chain uses TRBV4-1 with TRBJ2-7, with D maybe TRBD2 (6 bases). The CDR3 has 15 residues. CDR1 and CDR2 (germline): MGHRA, YSYEKL. CDR3 loop: CVSSQVDGSSYEQYF. The DNA of the CDR3 is TGCGTCAGCAGCCAAGTTGACGGGAGCTCCTACGAGCAGTACTTC.

A few counts support this clonotype. The J gene is TRBJ1-5, the V gene TRBV2, with a possible D match to TRBD1 (6 bases). V was clipped by 2 bases and J by 7 bases, with 12 bases between them. The germline V gene has CDR1 SNHLY and CDR2 FYNNEI. This CDR3 is 14 amino acids long. The CDR3 DNA is TGTGCCAGCAGTGAACGTAAGGGGGTGCAGCCCCAGCATTTT. This codes for CASSERKGVQPQHF.

To note about this clonotype: A much larger clone differs by one base, so this may be a read error. The chain couples TRBV7-7 to TRBJ2-2, with a weak D call TRBD2 (6 bases). CDR1 is SSHAT and CDR2 is FNYEAQ in the germline V gene (reference sequence). The CDR3 totals 13 residues. CDR3 DNA sequence: TGTGCTAGCGGCCCGGGTCTGGCCGGGGAGCTGTTTTTT. This codes for CASGPGLAGELFF. Combining the CDR3 with reference TRBV7-7 and TRBJ2-2 gives the whole variable domain GAGVSQSPRYKVTKRGQDVTLRCDPISSHATLYWYQQALGQGPEFLTYFNYEAQPDKSGLPSDRFSAERPEGSISTLTIQRTEQRDSAMYRCASGPGLAGELFFGEGSRLTVL.

The rearrangement uses TRBV30 and TRBJ2-7; possible D gene TRBD2, 7 bases. Germline loops: CDR1 GTSNPN, CDR2 SVGIG (reference sequence). The V and J ends lost 3 bases and 3 bases respectively, with 18 bases between them. This CDR3 region has 15 residues. Here the CDR3 DNA reads TGTGCCTGGAGCAATCTACGGGGGGCGAACTACGAGCAGTACTTC. This translates into CAWSNLRGANYEQYF.

This clonotype was counted ten times or more. The J gene is TRBJ2-3, the V gene TRBV11-2; D is ambiguous. Germline V gene lookup returns CDR1 SGHAT and CDR2 FQNNGV. V was trimmed by 2 bases and J by 6 bases, leaving 9 bases between them. This CDR3 spans 13 amino acids. CDR3 nucleotides: TGTGCCAGCAGCTTAAGCTCGTATGATACGCAGTATTTT. Its translation is CASSLSSYDTQYF. Full variable domain (rest looked up from reference TRBV11-2 and TRBJ2-3): EAGVAQSPRYKIIEKRQSVAFWCNPISGHATLYWYQQILGQGPKLLIQFQNNGVVDDSQLPKDRFSAERLKGVDSTLKIQPAKLEDSAVYLCASSLSSYDTQYFGPGTRLTVL.

The chain carries TRBV5-6 and TRBJ1-1; 7 positions agree with TRBD1. The CDR3 spans 15 residues. In germline, CDR1 is SGHDT, CDR2 YYEEEE. The V gene end was trimmed by 1 base and the J gene end by 6 bases; junction bases not matched to a gene: 9. CDR3 amino acids: CASSLLVVGGSEAFF. For the CDR3, the DNA is TGTGCCAGCAGCTTGTTAGTGGTAGGGGGCTCTGAAGCTTTCTTT.

This clonotype was counted only a few times. V and J are TRBV10-3 and TRBJ1-2, with unresolved D. The CDR3 has 14 amino acids. Trimming pared 2 bases from V and 8 bases from J, leaving 15 bases between. CDR1 ENHRY and CDR2 SYGVKD come from the germline V gene. The CDR3 DNA sequence: TGTGCCATCAGTGAGGAGAAGCCTCCCCGGGGCTACACCTTC. Its translation: CAISEEKPPRGYTF.

This clonotype was seen at least ten times. The genes are TRBV20-1 and TRBJ1-6; D not resolved. Per the germline V gene, CDR1 is DFQATT and CDR2 is SNEGSKA (reference sequence). The V end lost 0 bases, the J end lost 7 bases, and 7 bases lay between the germline ends. There are 13 residues in the CDR3. The CDR3 nucleotides are TGCAGTGCTAGAGATCCCGTCAATTCACCCCTCCACTTT. Its protein is CSARDPVNSPLHF.

This clonotype was detected many times. The DNA for the CDR3 is TGTGCCAGCAGCCAATCCGCCCCAGGTCGAACCCTCCACTTT. Translation: CASSQSAPGRTLHF. The chain recombines TRBV3-1 with TRBJ1-6; no reliable D call. V was pared by 2 bases and J by 14 bases, with 16 bases between. This CDR3 has 14 amino acids. Germline CDR1 and CDR2: LGHDT and YNNKEL (reference sequence).

Of note for this clonotype: This may come from a read error, since a much larger clone is one base off. V and J are TRBV18 and TRBJ1-3, with a tentative D call TRBD1 (5 bases). The V gene's germline CDR1 is KGHSH and CDR2 LQKENI. The CDR3 runs 19 residues. CDR3 sequence reads: CVSSPPVWQGHNSGNTIYF. Here the CDR3 DNA reads TGTGTCAGCTCACCACCGGTATGGCAGGGCCACAACTCTGGAAACACCATATATTTT.

This clonotype was found a few times. V gene TRBV7-2 combines with J gene TRBJ2-7; a possible D gene is TRBD1 (5 bases). The CDR3 has 14 amino acids. Trimming shortened V by 5 bases and J by 0 bases, and 11 bases separated the two germline ends. CDR1 is SGHTA and CDR2 is FQGNSA in the germline V gene. CDR3 sequence: CASSQAQGSYEQYF. In DNA form, the CDR3 reads TGTGCCAGCAGCCAAGCCCAGGGCTCCTACGAGCAGTACTTC.

In its sample, this clonotype was seen a few times. The J gene is TRBJ2-7, the V gene TRBV7-9; tentatively, D is TRBD1 (6 bases). The germline V gene has CDR1 SEHNR and CDR2 FQNEAQ (reference sequence). The length of the CDR3 is 15 residues. Trimming cost V 5 bases and J 0 bases, with 14 bases left between them. The CDR3 DNA reads as TGTGCCAGCAGCCCATCAGGGGCCTACTCCTACGAGCAGTACTTC. Amino acid sequence: CASSPSGAYSYEQYF.

This clonotype was counted only a few times. A much larger clone is a single base away; this may be a read error. V usage is TRBV9 and J usage is TRBJ1-2; D not certain. Trimming cost V 0 bases and J 12 bases, with 9 bases left between them. CDR1 and CDR2 from the germline V gene are SGDLS and YYNGEE. CDR3 length equals 11 residues. The CDR3 region is CASSVGRRHTF. DNA for the CDR3: TGTGCCAGCAGCGTAGGGAGACGCCACACCTTC.

This clonotype was recorded many times. The chain carries TRBV4-2 and TRBJ1-5, with D uncertain. This CDR3 has 15 amino acids. Germline CDR1 LGHNA, CDR2 YNFKEQ. V was pared by 6 bases and J by 4 bases, with 16 bases between. CDR3 loop: CASREFDTANQPQHF. The CDR3 region has the DNA TGTGCCAGCAGAGAGTTTGACACCGCAAATCAGCCCCAGCATTTT.

The table lists this clonotype with many counts. J is TRBJ2-2 and V is TRBV12-3 or TRBV12-4; 7 bases are shared with TRBD1. The junction had 7 bases not matched to a gene; V was cut back by 3 bases and J by 3 bases. The CDR3 runs to 16 residues. The CDR3 here is CASSFLQGVYTGELFF. The CDR3 bases are TGTGCCAGCAGTTTTTTGCAGGGGGTTTACACCGGGGAGCTGTTTTTT.

The chain uses TRBV29-1 and TRBJ2-1, with D possibly matching TRBD2 (6 bases). The CDR3 runs to 12 residues. In germline, CDR1 is SQVTM, CDR2 ANQGSEA. The V and J ends lost 2 bases and 8 bases respectively, with 10 bases between them. CDR3 bases: TGCAGCGTTGAATGGCGGGGCGATGAGCAGTTCTTC. Encoded protein: CSVEWRGDEQFF.

This clonotype was seen repeatedly, ten times or more. The V gene is TRBV29-1, the J gene TRBJ2-7; 8 positions agree with TRBD1. Germline CDR1 is SQVTM and CDR2 is ANQGSEA. The CDR3 has 13 residues. Trimming took 6 bases from V and 6 from J; bases not matched to a gene: 10. CDR3 sequence: CSVHSDRAGEQYF. As DNA, the CDR3 is TGCAGCGTCCACTCGGACAGGGCGGGCGAGCAGTACTTC.

This clonotype has a count of ten or more. This chain links TRBV2 with TRBJ2-2, with D possibly matching TRBD2 (7 bases). Trimming removed 2 bases from V and 5 bases from J, with 12 bases in between. This CDR3 has 15 amino acids. Germline loops: CDR1 SNHLY, CDR2 FYNNEI. CDR3 DNA: TGTGCCAGCAGTGAATTCCGGGGGGCAACCGGGGAGCTGTTTTTT. It codes for CASSEFRGATGELFF.

This clonotype was observed many times. The chain is built from TRBV20-1 and TRBJ2-1, with D maybe TRBD2 (6 bases). Germline CDR1 DFQATT, CDR2 SNEGSKA (reference sequence). The CDR3 contains 15 residues. V gave up 0 bases and J gave up 7 bases, with 16 bases separating them. CDR3 bases: TGCAGTGCTAGAGATTGGAGGGGCGGTGGGAATGAGCAGTTCTTC. Amino acids: CSARDWRGGGNEQFF.

This clonotype was observed at least ten times. The V gene is TRBV7-2, the J gene TRBJ2-7; no reliable D call. V was clipped by 7 bases and J by 2 bases, with 12 bases between them. There are 13 residues in the CDR3. Germline loops: CDR1 SGHTA, CDR2 FQGNSA. The CDR3 spells CASTPYTTYEQYF. The CDR3 DNA sequence: TGTGCCAGCACCCCCTACACAACCTACGAGCAGTACTTC.

This clonotype was observed a few times. This chain uses TRBV5-5 with TRBJ2-3; 10 bases align to TRBD1. Trimming took 3 bases from V and 4 from J; bases not matched to a gene: 8. The CDR3 has 16 residues. Germline V gene data show CDR1 as SGHKS and CDR2 as YYEKEE (reference sequence). For the CDR3, the DNA is TGTGCCAGCAGCTCCCCGGGACAGGGGAACGCAGATACGCAGTATTTT. Translated: CASSSPGQGNADTQYF.

The CDR3 sequence: CASSYPMNTEAFF. The CDR3 nucleotides read TGTGCCAGCAGCTACCCAATGAACACTGAAGCTTTCTTT. The rearrangement links TRBV5-6 to TRBJ1-1; D not resolved. The ends were cut back, 3 bases at V and 0 bases at J, with 6 bases in the middle. Germline CDR1 SGHDT, CDR2 YYEEEE. CDR3 length equals 13 residues.

This clonotype was recorded at least ten times. The V gene is TRBV20-1, the J gene TRBJ1-2, with 8 bases aligning to TRBD1. In germline, CDR1 is DFQATT, CDR2 SNEGSKA (reference sequence). The CDR3 is 13 residues long. V gave up 6 bases and J gave up 6 bases; unmatched junction bases: 9. Here the CDR3 reads CSATTGDGDGYTF. The DNA of the CDR3 is TGCAGTGCGACGACAGGGGACGGAGATGGCTACACCTTC.